This T cell receptor (beta chain) was captured by sequencing in a study of T cell clones after liver transplantation (dated by TCRdb to between 2019 and 2020). General notes on the study: The samples were obtained from ITN030ST, a randomized trial that attempted immunosuppression withdrawal within 2 years after liver transplantation. Donor-reactive T cell clones were identified by TCRbeta sequencing after a pre-transplant mixed lymphocyte reaction and then tracked in post-transplant blood. Third party-reactive TCRbeta sequences from pre-transplant MLRs were also identified as an antigen-independent comparator for donor-reactive sequences. Of the eight recipients, a few were HCV-positive, while the remaining recipients had been transplanted for non-autoimmune, non-viral indications. Subjects received no induction therapy and standard immunosuppression until randomization at 12-24 months post-transplant. Tolerance was defined as complete immunosuppression withdrawal for at least one year with no rise in liver enzymes beyond twice the upper limit of normal. Blood samples were collected pre-transplant, then pre-randomization ahead of withdrawal, and finally post-randomization once withdrawal had either been completed or failed. Of the 8 liver transplant recipients making up the studied cohort, 3 were classified as tolerant and 5 as non-tolerant. Study-wide conclusions, independent of this receptor: Since no allograft tissue specimens were available, donor-reactive T cells may have migrated into the graft instead of being deleted. After accounting for repertoire turnover, donor-reactive detection was significantly reduced in 7 of 8 subjects for CD4 and 8 of 8 for CD8. Low numbers of available donor cells limited the measurable donor-reactive repertoire in a couple of subjects. Because of small, heterogeneous patient numbers and non-standardized post-transplant time points, the conclusions were only preliminary. Circulating donor-reactive CD4 TCRbeta sequences fell significantly post-transplant in 5 of 8 subjects, irrespective of tolerance or HCV status. Donor-reactive sequences decreased more than third party-reactive sequences, which suggests partial antigen-specific deletion that was not related to withdrawal success.

For this clone: This clone's antigen is unknown. No quality values exist for individual bases; no much larger clone is one base distant.

From a lookup of the germline V gene (reference sequence), CDR1 and CDR2 are SGHAT and FQDESV. The cysteine opens and the phenylalanine closes a CDR3 of 14 amino acids. CDR3 DNA is the only sequence kept; it has 42 bases, read in frame from the first base. The junction shows trimming of 4 bases on V and 6 bases on J, and the gene matches do not reach 9 bases of it. Frozen genomic DNA underwent high-throughput TCRbeta CDR3 sequencing by immunoSEQ, including PCR amplification, mapping, bias correction and internal controls. Per the original workflow: Productive rearrangements were retained, and unique TCRbeta sequences were defined by the CDR3 nucleotide sequence together with the V and J gene. Donor-reactive sequences required at least 5-fold expansion in CFSE-low cells versus unstimulated pre-transplant cells and at least 0.01% frequency. Per-subject minimum frequency thresholds, based on the lowest-template unstimulated sample, ensured at least 90% detection power. Repertoire turnover was measured by Jensen-Shannon divergence between the top 1000 TCRbeta sequences post- and pre-transplant. Changes in detection of donor-reactive sequences were assessed with two-sided Fisher's exact tests. TCRdb took over this immuneACCESS table, retaining in-frame rearrangements with V and J assigned. Such tables are incomplete; in checked studies, under half of the missing clones stem from an unresolved V gene, and the remainder is unexplained. V, J and clone size are those of that table, while D and trimming were read from the DNA. The sample table shows more than 7,000 clones, and 75% to 80% are seen once. The ten largest clones represent about 20% of the sample.

The sample's time point label, decoded: pre-transplant. Unstimulated PBMCs, after thawing, were stained for CD3, CD4 and CD8 and then FACS-sorted into CD3+CD4+ and CD3+CD8+ populations. All 8 studied subjects were randomized to immunosuppression withdrawal. The Qiagen DNeasy Blood and Tissue Kit was used for genomic DNA isolation. The chain links TRBV11-1 with TRBJ2-7; a stretch of 7 junction bases matches TRBD2. Material: CD8+ T cells from blood, obtained before liver transplant. The origin of this receptor is a human donor who received a liver transplant. In nucleotide form, the sequence is TGTGCCAGCAGCTCCGCCGGCGGGAGACGCGAGCAGTACTTC. Its amino acids are CASSSAGGRREQYF.